The following is a T cell receptor beta chain sequence with its context. Its antigen is as yet unknown. Patients had resection in Japan or China between about 2013 and 2017. The sample originates from a study of immune evolution from preneoplasia to lung adenocarcinoma. Study-wide background: HLA loss of heterozygosity: around 6.5% AIS, less than 18% MIA, about 35% ADC, none AAH. Study-level findings and limits: Top clone share appeared to fall from AAH through AIS, MIA, adenocarcinoma.

J lost 4 bases, V lost 3 bases, and 11 bases had no gene match. The CDR3 consists of 15 residues. Germline V gives CDR1 GTSNPN, CDR2 SVGIG (reference sequence). Method: immunoSEQ multiplex PCR; TCRdb's copy keeps in-frame clones and lacks some. The sample yields 5,000 to 8,000 clones, around 69% seen once. This sequence joins TRBV30 and TRBJ2-7; TRBD1 aligns across 8 bases. This TCR came from a donor of 70 years or more with lung adenocarcinoma. What was sequenced was FFPE lung adenocarcinoma in situ tissue. CDR3 sequence: CAWSRLGQGAYEQYF. The CDR3 coding sequence is TGTGCCTGGAGCCGGTTGGGGCAGGGGGCTTACGAGCAGTACTTC. The entire variable domain, with the rest obtained from reference TRBV30 and TRBJ2-7, is as follows: SQTIHQWPATLVQPVGSPLSLECTVEGTSNPNLYWYRQAAGRGLQLLFYSVGIGQISSEVPQNLSASRPQDRQFILSSKKLLLSDSGFYLCAWSRLGQGAYEQYFGPGTRLTVT.